This T cell receptor (beta chain) was observed in a study of CD8+ T cells in alopecia areata. Whole-study context: Tofacitinib administration to treated patients was oral, at 5 to 10 mg twice daily.

Extracted RNA was reverse transcribed, and the resulting cDNA served as sequencing template. Only in-frame clones appear in the TCRdb table, and some are missing; sequencing was by immunoSEQ multiplex PCR. Of around 140,000 clones detected, 40% to 50% appear once; the ten largest clones hold approximately 7%. Germline V gene lookup returns CDR1 SGHRS and CDR2 YFSETQ. J gave up 2 bases and V 2 bases, and 7 bases lay outside the gene matches. The CDR3 extends over 16 amino acids. In alopecia areata patients, both lesional scalp punch biopsies and peripheral blood were collected. CD4+ and CD8+ T cells were sorted from PBMCs stained for CD3, CD4 and CD8.

This clonotype originated in a human donor with alopecia areata. V gene TRBV5-1 combines with J gene TRBJ2-5; 9 positions agree with TRBD2. Material: CD4+ T cells sorted from blood. CDR3 loop: CASSFLGGGVQETQYF. For the CDR3, the DNA is TGCGCCAGCAGCTTCCTAGGCGGGGGGGTACAAGAGACCCAGTACTTC.